Sequencing of this TCR beta chain was carried out in a study of Ad26.COV2.S vaccination and SARS-CoV-2 variants. Treatment specified: about 20 received Ad26.COV2.S at low or high dose, single or two shots; 5 received placebo; per-sample allocation not given. Collection of samples fell on day 63 after the first vaccine or placebo injection. Assay: immunoSEQ multiplex PCR; the TCRdb copy retains only in-frame clones and omits some. The sample yields about 410,000 clones, over 80% seen once. The CDR3 is 15 amino acids. Per germline, CDR1 MNHEY and CDR2 SVGAGI. V was pared by 2 bases and J by 1 base, with 4 bases of the junction left unmatched.

The sample here was peripheral blood, taken in a trial of Ad26.COV2.S vaccine versus placebo. The chain combines TRBV6-5 with TRBJ1-1; TRBD1 matches 7 bases. This receptor was taken from a person between 18 and 65 years old who received the Ad26.COV2.S COVID-19 vaccine or a placebo. The CDR3 bases are TGTGCCAGCAGTTACGGGGACAGCCGGAACACTGAAGCTTTCTTT. Amino acid sequence: CASSYGDSRNTEAFF.